The entry that follows covers one TCR beta chain sequence. The antigen is undetermined. This sample was included in a study of CD8 T cells in Susac syndrome. Overall study findings and caveats: Only a relatively small number of individuals were included in the TCR sequencing and HLA analysis.

Trimming removed 6 bases at V and 5 bases at J, with 20 bases between. This CDR3 is built from 15 residues. The germline V gene encodes CDR1 DFQATT and CDR2 SNEGSKA (reference sequence). TCR beta sequences were obtained from blood CD8+ and CD4+ T cells. FACS was used to enrich TEMRA cells, whereas the CD8+ and CD4+ T cells were obtained by negative isolation. RNA, at about 0.45 to 1 ug, was reverse transcribed with random hexamers. With immunoSEQ multiplex PCR, TCR beta CDR3 was amplified across 54 Vbeta and 13 Jbeta. TCRdb analysed the immunoSEQ multiplex PCR reads with MiXCR anew, one entry per CDR3 protein. The data show tens of thousands of distinct CDR3 sequences, 80% to 95% seen once.

The chain combines TRBV20-1 with TRBJ1-5; D perhaps matches TRBD1 (5 bases). The sample comprised CD8+ T cells from PBMCs. The receptor was isolated from a human donor in good health. The CDR3 nucleotides read TGCAGTGCGGGGCAATGGGTTTTGGGTGATCAGCCCCAGCATTTT. It is translated as CSAGQWVLGDQPQHF.